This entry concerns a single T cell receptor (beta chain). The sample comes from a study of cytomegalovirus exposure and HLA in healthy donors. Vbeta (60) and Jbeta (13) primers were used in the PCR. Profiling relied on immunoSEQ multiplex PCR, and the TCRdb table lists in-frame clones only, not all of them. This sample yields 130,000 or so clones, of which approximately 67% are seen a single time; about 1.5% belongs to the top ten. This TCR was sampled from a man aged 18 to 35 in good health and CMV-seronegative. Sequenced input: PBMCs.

The CDR3 sequence: CASRIDSSYNEQFF. As DNA, the CDR3 is TGTGCCAGCCGTATAGACAGCTCCTACAATGAGCAGTTCTTC. The rearrangement joins TRBV27 to TRBJ2-1; D perhaps matches TRBD1 (5 bases). The germline V gene has CDR1 MNHEY and CDR2 SMNVEV (reference sequence). CDR3 length equals 14 residues. Trimming cost V 8 bases and J 0 bases, with 11 bases left between them.